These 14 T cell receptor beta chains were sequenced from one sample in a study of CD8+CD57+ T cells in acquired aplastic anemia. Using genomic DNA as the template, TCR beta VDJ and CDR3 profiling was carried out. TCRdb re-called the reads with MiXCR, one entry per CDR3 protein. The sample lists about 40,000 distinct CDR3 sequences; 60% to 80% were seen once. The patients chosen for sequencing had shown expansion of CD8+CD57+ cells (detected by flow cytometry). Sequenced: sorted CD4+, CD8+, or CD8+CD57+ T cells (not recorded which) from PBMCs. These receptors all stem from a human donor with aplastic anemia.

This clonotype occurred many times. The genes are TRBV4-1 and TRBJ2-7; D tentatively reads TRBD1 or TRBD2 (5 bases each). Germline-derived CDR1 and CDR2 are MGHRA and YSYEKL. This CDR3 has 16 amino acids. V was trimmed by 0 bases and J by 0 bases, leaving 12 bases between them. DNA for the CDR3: TGCGCCAGCAGCCAAGACTTCCCGGGACCCTCCTACGAGCAGTACTTC. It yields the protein CASSQDFPGPSYEQYF.

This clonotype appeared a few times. CDR3 coding DNA: TGTGCCAGCTACTCACGCGGGCAGATCGACGAGCAGTACTTC. It is translated as CASYSRGQIDEQYF. J is TRBJ2-7 and V is TRBV2, with D possibly matching TRBD2 (5 bases). The V end was cut by 8 bases, the J end by 5 bases, with 19 bases between. Germline V gene lookup returns CDR1 SNHLY and CDR2 FYNNEI. The CDR3 loop spans 14 amino acids.

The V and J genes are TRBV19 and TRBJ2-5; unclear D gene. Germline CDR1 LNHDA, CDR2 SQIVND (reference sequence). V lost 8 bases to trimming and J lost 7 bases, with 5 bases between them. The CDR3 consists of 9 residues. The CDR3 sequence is CASRRTQYF. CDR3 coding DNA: TGTGCCAGTCGACGGACCCAGTACTTC. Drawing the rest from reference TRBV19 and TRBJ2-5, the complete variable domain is DGGITQSPKYLFRKEGQNVTLSCEQNLNHDAMYWYRQDPGQGLRLIYYSQIVNDFQKGDIAEGYSVSREKKESFPLTVTSAQKNPTAFYLCASRRTQYFGPGTRLLVL.

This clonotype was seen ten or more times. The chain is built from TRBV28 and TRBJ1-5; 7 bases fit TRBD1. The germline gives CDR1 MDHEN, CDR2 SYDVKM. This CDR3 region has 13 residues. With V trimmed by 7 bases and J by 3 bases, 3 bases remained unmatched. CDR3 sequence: CASTRGVNQPQHF. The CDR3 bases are TGTGCCAGCACCAGGGGGGTCAATCAGCCCCAGCATTTT.

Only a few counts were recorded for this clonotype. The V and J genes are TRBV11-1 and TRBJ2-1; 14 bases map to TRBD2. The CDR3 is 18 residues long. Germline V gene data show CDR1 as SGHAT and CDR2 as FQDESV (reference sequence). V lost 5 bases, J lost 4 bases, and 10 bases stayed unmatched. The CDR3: CASSPSGLAGAGYNEQFF. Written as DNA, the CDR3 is TGTGCCAGCAGCCCTTCGGGACTAGCGGGGGCCGGGTACAATGAGCAGTTCTTC.

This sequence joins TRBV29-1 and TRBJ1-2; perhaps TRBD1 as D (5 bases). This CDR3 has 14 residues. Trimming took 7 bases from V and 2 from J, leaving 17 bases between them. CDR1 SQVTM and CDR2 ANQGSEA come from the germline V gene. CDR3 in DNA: TGCAGCGCGCACAGTTTCGGGGGAAACTATGGCTACACCTTC. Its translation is CSAHSFGGNYGYTF.

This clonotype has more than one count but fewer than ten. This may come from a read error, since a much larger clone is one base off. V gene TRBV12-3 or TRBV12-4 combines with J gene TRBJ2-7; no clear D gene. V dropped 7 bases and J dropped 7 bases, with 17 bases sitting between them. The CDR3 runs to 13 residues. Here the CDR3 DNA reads TGTGCCAGCACTCACCTTAGCAACAATGAGCAGTACTTC. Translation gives CASTHLSNNEQYF.

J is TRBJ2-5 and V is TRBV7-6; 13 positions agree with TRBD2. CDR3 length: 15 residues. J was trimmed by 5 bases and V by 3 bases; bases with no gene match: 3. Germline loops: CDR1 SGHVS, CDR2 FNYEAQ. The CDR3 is CASSLGTSGAETQYF. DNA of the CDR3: TGTGCCAGCAGCTTGGGGACTAGCGGGGCCGAGACCCAGTACTTC.

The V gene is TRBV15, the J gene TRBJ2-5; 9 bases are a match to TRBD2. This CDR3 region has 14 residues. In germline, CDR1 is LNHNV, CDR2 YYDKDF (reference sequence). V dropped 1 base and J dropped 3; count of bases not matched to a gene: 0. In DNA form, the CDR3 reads TGTGCCACCAGCAGAGTAGCGGGGGAAGAGACCCAGTACTTC. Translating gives CATSRVAGEETQYF.

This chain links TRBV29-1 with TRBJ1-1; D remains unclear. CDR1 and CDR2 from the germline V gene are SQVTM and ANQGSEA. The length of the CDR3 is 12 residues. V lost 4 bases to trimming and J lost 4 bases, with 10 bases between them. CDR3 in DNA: TGCAGCGTTGTGGGTGATAGCACTGAAGCTTTCTTT. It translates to CSVVGDSTEAFF.

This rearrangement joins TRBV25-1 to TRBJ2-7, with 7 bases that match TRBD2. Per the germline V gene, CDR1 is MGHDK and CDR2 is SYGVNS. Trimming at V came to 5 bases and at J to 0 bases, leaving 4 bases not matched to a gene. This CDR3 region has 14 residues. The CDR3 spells CASSPTSASYEQYF. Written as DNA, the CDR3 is TGTGCCAGCAGTCCAACTAGCGCCTCCTACGAGCAGTACTTC.

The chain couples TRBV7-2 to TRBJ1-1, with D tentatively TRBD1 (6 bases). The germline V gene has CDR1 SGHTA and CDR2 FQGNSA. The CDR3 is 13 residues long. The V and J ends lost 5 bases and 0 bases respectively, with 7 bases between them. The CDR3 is CASSGDMNTEAFF. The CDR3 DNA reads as TGTGCCAGCAGCGGGGACATGAACACTGAAGCTTTCTTT.

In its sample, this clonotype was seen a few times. CDR3 region: CASSPGTGDHTDTQYF. The CDR3 bases are TGTGCCAGCAGCCCCGGGACAGGGGATCACACAGATACGCAGTATTTT. J is TRBJ2-3 and V is TRBV11-1; 10 nucleotides agree with TRBD1. The V and J ends lost 5 bases and 2 bases, in that order; junction bases with no gene match: 7. Germline CDR1 SGHAT, CDR2 FQDESV (reference sequence). The CDR3 consists of 16 residues. The full variable domain, in which reference TRBV11-1 and TRBJ2-3 provide the parts outside the CDR3, is EAEVAQSPRYKITEKSQAVAFWCDPISGHATLYWYRQILGQGPELLVQFQDESVVDDSQLPKDRFSAERLKGVDSTLKIQPAELGDSAMYLCASSPGTGDHTDTQYFGPGTRLTVL.

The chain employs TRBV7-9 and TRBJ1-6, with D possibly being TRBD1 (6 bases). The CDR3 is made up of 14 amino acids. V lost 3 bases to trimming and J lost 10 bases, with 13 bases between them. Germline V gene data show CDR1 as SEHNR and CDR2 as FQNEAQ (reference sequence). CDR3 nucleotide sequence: TGTGCCAGCAGCTTTTCGGGGGCCCAATCACCCCTCCACTTT. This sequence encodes CASSFSGAQSPLHF.